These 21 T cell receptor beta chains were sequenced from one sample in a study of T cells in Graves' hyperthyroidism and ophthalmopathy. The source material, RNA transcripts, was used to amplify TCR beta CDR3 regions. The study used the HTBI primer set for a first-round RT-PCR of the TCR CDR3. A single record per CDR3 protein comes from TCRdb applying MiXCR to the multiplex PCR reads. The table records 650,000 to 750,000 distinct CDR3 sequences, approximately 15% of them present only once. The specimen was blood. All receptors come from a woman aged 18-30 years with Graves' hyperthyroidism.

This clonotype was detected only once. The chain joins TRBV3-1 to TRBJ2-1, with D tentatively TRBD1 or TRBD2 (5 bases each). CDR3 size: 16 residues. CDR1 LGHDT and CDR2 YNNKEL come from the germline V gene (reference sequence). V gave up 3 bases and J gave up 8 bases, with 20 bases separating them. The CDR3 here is CASSHRGPAFFYEQFF. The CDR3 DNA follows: TGTGCCAGCAGCCATAGGGGACCAGCTTTCTTCTATGAGCAGTTCTTC.

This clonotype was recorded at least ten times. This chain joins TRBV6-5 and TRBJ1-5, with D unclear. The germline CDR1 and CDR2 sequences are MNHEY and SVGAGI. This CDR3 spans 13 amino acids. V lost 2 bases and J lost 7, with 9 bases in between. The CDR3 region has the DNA TGTGCCAGCAGTTACAGGGTTAACCAGCCCCAGCATTTT. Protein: CASSYRVNQPQHF.

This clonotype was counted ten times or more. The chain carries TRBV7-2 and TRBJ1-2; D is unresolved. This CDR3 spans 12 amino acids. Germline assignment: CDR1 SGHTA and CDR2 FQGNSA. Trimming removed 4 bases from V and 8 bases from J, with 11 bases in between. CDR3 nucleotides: TGTGCCAGCAGCTCCCAGGTGGGAGGCTACACCTTC. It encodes CASSSQVGGYTF.

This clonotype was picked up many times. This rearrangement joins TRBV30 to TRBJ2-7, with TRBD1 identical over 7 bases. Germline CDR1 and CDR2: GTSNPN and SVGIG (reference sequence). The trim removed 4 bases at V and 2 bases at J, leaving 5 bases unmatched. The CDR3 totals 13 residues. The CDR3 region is CAWTRQGPYEQYF. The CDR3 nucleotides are TGTGCCTGGACACGACAGGGCCCCTACGAGCAGTACTTC.

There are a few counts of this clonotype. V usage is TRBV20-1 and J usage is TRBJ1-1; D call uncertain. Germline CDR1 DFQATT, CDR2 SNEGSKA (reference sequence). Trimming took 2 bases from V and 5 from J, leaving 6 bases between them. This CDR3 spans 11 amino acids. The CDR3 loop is CSARRETEAFF. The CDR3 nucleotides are TGCAGTGCTAGAAGGGAGACTGAAGCTTTCTTT.

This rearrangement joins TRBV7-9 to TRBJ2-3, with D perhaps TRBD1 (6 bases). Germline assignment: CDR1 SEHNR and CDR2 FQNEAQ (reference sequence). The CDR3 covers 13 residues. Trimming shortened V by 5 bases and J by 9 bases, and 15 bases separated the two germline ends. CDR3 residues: CASSRWDTITQYF. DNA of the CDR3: TGTGCCAGCAGCCGCTGGGACACTATAACGCAGTATTTT.

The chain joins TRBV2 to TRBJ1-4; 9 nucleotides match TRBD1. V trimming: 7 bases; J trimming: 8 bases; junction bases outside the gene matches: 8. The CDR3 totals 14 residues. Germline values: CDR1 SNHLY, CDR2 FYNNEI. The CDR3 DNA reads TGTGCCAGCAAGGAGGGGACAGGGAACGAAAAACTGTTTTTT. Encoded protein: CASKEGTGNEKLFF.

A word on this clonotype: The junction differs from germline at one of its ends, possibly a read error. CDR3 nucleotides: TGTGCCAGCAGTTACTCGACAGCAACTAATGAAAAACTGTTTTTT. Translating gives CASSYSTATNEKLFF. The chain uses TRBV6-4 and TRBJ1-4, with a weak D call TRBD1 (5 bases). Germline V lookup: CDR1 MRHNA, CDR2 SNTAGT. The CDR3 sequence is 15 residues long.

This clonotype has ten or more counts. The CDR3 sequence: CASSFKASGRADEQFF. The CDR3 nucleotides read TGCGCCAGCAGCTTTAAGGCTAGCGGGAGGGCCGATGAGCAGTTCTTC. The chain joins TRBV5-1 to TRBJ2-1, with 12 bases identical to TRBD2. The CDR3 extends over 16 amino acids. Losses at the gene ends were 2 bases for V and 8 bases for J; bases not matched to a gene: 8. CDR1 and CDR2 from the germline V gene are SGHRS and YFSETQ. The full variable domain, with the rest looked up from reference TRBV5-1 and TRBJ2-1, is KAGVTQTPRYLIKTRGQQVTLSCSPISGHRSVSWYQQTPGQGLQFLFEYFSETQRNKGNFPGRFSGRQFSNSRSEMNVSTLELGDSALYLCASSFKASGRADEQFFGPGTRLTVL.

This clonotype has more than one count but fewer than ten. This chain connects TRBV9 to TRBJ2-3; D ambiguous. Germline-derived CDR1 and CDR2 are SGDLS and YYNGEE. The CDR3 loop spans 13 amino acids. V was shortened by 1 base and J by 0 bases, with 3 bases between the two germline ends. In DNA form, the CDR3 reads TGTGCCAGCAGCGTATTGAGCACAGATACGCAGTATTTT. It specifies CASSVLSTDTQYF.

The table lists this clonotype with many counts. DNA of the CDR3: TGTGCCAGCAGCTGGGACAGGGAGGCGAACACTGAAGCTTTCTTT. This gives the protein CASSWDREANTEAFF. The V and J genes are TRBV13 and TRBJ1-1; 9 bases are a match to TRBD1. The junction had 4 bases not matched to a gene; V was cut back by 4 bases and J by 1 base. The V gene's germline CDR1 is PRHDT and CDR2 FYEKMQ (reference sequence). CDR3 length: 15 amino acids.

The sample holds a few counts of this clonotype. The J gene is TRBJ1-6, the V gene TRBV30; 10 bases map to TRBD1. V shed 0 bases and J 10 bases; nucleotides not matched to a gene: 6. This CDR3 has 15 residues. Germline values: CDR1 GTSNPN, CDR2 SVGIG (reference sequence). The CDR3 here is CAWSVRDRGGSPLHF. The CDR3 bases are TGTGCCTGGAGTGTACGGGACAGGGGTGGCTCACCCCTCCACTTT.

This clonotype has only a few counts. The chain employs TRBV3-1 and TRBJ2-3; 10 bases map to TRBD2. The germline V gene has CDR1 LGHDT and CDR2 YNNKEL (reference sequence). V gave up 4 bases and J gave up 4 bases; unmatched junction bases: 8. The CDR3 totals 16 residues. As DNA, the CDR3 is TGTGCCAGCAGCCGGGGACTAGCGTGGATTTCAGATACGCAGTATTTT. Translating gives CASSRGLAWISDTQYF.

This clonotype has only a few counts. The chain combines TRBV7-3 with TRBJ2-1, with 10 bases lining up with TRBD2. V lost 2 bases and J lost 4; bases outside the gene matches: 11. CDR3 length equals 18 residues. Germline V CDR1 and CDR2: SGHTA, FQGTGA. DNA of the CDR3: TGTGCCAGCAGCTTACTTCCTAGCGGGAGAATAGGGTACAATGAGCAGTTCTTC. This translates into CASSLLPSGRIGYNEQFF.

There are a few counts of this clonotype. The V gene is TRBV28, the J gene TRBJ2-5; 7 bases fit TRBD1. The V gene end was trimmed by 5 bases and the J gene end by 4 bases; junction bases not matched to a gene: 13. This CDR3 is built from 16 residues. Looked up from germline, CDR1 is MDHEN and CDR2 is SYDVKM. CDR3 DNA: TGTGCCAGCAGTAACCCGACAGGGTGGGTTGGAGAGACCCAGTACTTC. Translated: CASSNPTGWVGETQYF.

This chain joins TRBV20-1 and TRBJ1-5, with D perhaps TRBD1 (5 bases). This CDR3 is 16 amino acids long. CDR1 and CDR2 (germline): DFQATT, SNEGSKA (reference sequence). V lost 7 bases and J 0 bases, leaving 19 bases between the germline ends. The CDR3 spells CSVIPLGGFSNQPQHF. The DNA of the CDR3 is TGCAGTGTCATACCACTTGGGGGATTTAGCAATCAGCCCCAGCATTTT.

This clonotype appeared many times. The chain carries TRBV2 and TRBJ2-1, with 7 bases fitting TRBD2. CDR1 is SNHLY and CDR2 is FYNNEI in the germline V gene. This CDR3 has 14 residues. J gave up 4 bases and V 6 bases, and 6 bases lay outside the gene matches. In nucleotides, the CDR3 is TGTGCCAGCAGGACGGGGGGTACTTACAATGAGCAGTTCTTC. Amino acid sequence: CASRTGGTYNEQFF.

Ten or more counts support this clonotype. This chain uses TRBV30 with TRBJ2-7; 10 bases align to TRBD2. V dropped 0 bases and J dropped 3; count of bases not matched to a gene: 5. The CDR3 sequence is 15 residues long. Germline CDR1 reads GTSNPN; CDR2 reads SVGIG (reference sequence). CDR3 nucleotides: TGTGCCTGGAGTGTACTCGGACTAGCGGTCTACGAGCAGTACTTC. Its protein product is CAWSVLGLAVYEQYF.

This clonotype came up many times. CDR3 sequence: CASSLGQGAGLHNEQFF. CDR3 sequence (DNA): TGCGCCAGCAGCTTGGGACAGGGGGCAGGACTACACAATGAGCAGTTCTTC. V is TRBV5-1 and J is TRBJ2-1; 10 bases map to TRBD1. V shed 0 bases and J 5 bases; nucleotides not matched to a gene: 8. Germline values: CDR1 SGHRS, CDR2 YFSETQ. CDR3 length: 17 amino acids.

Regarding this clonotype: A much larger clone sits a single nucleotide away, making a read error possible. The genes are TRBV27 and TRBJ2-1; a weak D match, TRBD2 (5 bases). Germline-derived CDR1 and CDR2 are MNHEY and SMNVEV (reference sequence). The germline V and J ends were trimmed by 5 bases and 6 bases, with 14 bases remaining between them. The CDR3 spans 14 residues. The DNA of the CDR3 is TGTGCCAGCAGTCTCGGACTTCAGGCCAATGAGCAGTTCTTC. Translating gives CASSLGLQANEQFF.

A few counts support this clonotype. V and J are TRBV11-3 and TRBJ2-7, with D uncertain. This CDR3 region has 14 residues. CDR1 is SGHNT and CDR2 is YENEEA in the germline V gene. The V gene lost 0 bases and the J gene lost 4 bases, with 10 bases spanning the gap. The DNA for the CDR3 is TGTGCCAGCAGCTTAGATCTTGAGTCTTACGAGCAGTACTTC. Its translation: CASSLDLESYEQYF.